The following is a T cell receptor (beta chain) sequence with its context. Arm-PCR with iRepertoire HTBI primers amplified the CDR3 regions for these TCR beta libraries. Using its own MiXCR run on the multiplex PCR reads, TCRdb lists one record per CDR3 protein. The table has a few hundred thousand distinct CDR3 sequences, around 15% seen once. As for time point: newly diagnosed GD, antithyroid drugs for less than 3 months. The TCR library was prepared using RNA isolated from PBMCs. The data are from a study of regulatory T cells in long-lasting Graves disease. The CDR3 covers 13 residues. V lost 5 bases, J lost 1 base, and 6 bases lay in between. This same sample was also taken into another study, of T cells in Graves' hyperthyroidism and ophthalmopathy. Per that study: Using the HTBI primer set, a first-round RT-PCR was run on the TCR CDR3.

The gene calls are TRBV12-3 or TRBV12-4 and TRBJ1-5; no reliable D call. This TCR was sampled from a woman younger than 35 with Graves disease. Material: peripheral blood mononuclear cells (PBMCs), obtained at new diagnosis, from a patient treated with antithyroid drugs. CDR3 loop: CASSVISNQPQHF. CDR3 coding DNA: TGTGCCAGCAGTGTGATAAGCAATCAGCCCCAGCATTTT.